Below are 3 T cell receptor beta chains sequenced from a single sample in a study of T cells in Graves' hyperthyroidism and ophthalmopathy. Amplified TCR beta CDR3 regions derived from RNA transcripts. The HTBI primer set was used in a first-round RT-PCR of the TCR CDR3. TCRdb used MiXCR to reprocess the multiplex PCR reads, holding one entry per CDR3 protein. The repertoire holds a few hundred thousand distinct CDR3 sequences, with less than 20% as singletons. The source material was blood. These receptors all come from a woman aged 18 to 35 with Graves' hyperthyroidism that later progressed to Graves' ophthalmopathy.

Concerning this clonotype: The limits of the CDR3 on the DNA are not certain, so only TCRdb's listed CDR3 is given. The rearrangement links TRBV28 to TRBJ2-1; TRBD1 was called by the table and not checked on the DNA. Germline CDR1 is MDHEN and CDR2 is SYDVKM. The CDR3 is 15 residues long, counting both termini. The CDR3 region is CASSSSGQGYNEQFF.

This clonotype was counted many times. The chain couples TRBV7-2 to TRBJ2-7; 8 positions match TRBD2. The CDR3 runs 14 residues. V lost 5 bases, J lost 3 bases, and 6 bases stayed unmatched. Germline-derived CDR1 and CDR2 are SGHTA and FQGNSA. CDR3 in DNA: TGTGCCAGCAGCAAGACTAGCGAAAACTACGAGCAGTACTTC. Protein sequence: CASSKTSENYEQYF.

Worth noting for this clonotype: With a much larger clone just one base away, this may be a read error. This chain links TRBV18 with TRBJ1-4; 7 bases map to TRBD1. The germline gives CDR1 KGHSH, CDR2 LQKENI. This CDR3 is built from 15 residues. This chain's CDR3 is CTSSAQGSTNEKLFF. In nucleotides, the CDR3 is TGTACCAGCTCAGCACAGGGGTCAACTAATGAAAAACTGTTTTTT.